This T cell receptor beta chain comes out of a study of CD8 T cells in Susac syndrome. Germline values: CDR1 MNHEY, CDR2 SVGAGI. The CDR3 spans 16 residues. The V end was cut by 0 bases, the J end by 6 bases, with 15 bases between. Reverse transcription of 0.5 to 1 ug RNA was carried out with random hexamers. Amplification of TCR beta CDR3 used immunoSEQ multiplex PCR across 54 Vbeta and 13 Jbeta. TCRdb used MiXCR to reprocess the immunoSEQ multiplex PCR reads, holding one entry per CDR3 protein. The sample carries roughly 190,000 distinct CDR3 sequences, just under 95% recorded once. Sequencing of TCR beta was undertaken in CD8+ and CD4+ T cells derived from blood. The individuals used as controls were healthy donors who had been matched for both age and sex. Negative isolation was used for CD8+ and CD4+ T cells and FACS enrichment for TEMRA cells.

The TCR was taken from a human donor in good health. Sequences were obtained from CD4+ T cells from PBMCs. The rearrangement links TRBV6-5 to TRBJ2-1, with D possibly matching TRBD1 (6 bases). CDR3 loop: CASSYSSLSGANEQFF. DNA for the CDR3: TGTGCCAGCAGTTACTCGAGCCTCTCAGGGGCCAATGAGCAGTTCTTC.